A selection of T cell receptor beta chains follows, all from one sample in a study of OX40 agonist ivuxolimab in advanced cancers. The assay was immunoSEQ multiplex PCR, and TCRdb's table has in-frame clones only and misses some. The sample records roughly 73,000 clones, roughly 88% being singletons. The sequencing used CD4+ or CD8+ T cells sorted from blood, collected in a trial of the OX40 agonist ivuxolimab. The receptors originated from an adult with an advanced solid tumor such as melanoma, head and neck, liver or kidney cancer. Each CDR3 is given with its conserved first and last residue. Fields, in order: D gene, clone size, J gene, V gene, CDR3 protein, CDR3 DNA. A D gene is named only where the DNA matches it firmly. Some rows mark clone size as missing; the rest say once, few, many or name a class of expanded clone.

>-|-|TRBJ2-3|TRBV29-1
CSAEGGKNTDTQYF
TGCAGCGCAGAGGGGGGGAAAAACACAGATACGCAGTATTTT
>-|-|TRBJ1-3|TRBV2
CASSELGGDWRGNTIYF
TGTGCCAGCAGTGAATTAGGTGGAGATTGGAGGGGAAACACCATATATTTT
>-|-|TRBJ1-5|TRBV4-1
CASSLHGLSNQPQHF
TGCGCCAGCAGCCTCCACGGGTTGAGCAATCAGCCCCAGCATTTT
>-|-|TRBJ1-2|TRBV10-3
CAISGDSVWGYTF
TGTGCCATCAGTGGCGACTCGGTGTGGGGCTACACCTTC
>TRBD1|-|TRBJ2-2|TRBV5-4
CASSQGANTGELFF
TGTGCCAGCAGCCAGGGGGCGAACACCGGGGAGCTGTTTTTT
>-|-|TRBJ1-1|TRBV7-9
CASSPGLSNTEAFF
TGTGCCAGCAGTCCGGGACTGTCGAACACTGAAGCTTTCTTT
>TRBD2|-|TRBJ2-5|TRBV4-1
CASSQDRLAGGETQYF
TGCGCCAGCAGCCAAGATCGACTAGCGGGAGGAGAGACCCAGTACTTC
>-|-|TRBJ2-1|TRBV28
CASSLLDYGNEQFF
TGTGCCAGCAGTTTGTTGGACTACGGCAATGAGCAGTTCTTC
>-|once|TRBJ2-7|TRBV4-1
CASSQGGSFAYEQYF
TGCGCCAGCAGCCAAGGGGGCTCCTTCGCCTACGAGCAGTACTTC
>-|-|TRBJ2-2|TRBV7-8
CASSLADFYTGELFF
TGTGCCAGCAGCTTAGCGGACTTCTACACCGGGGAGCTGTTTTTT
>-|-|TRBJ2-7|TRBV15
CATNSGKGHDEQYF
TGTGCCACCAATAGCGGAAAAGGACATGACGAGCAGTACTTC
>-|-|TRBJ1-1|TRBV9
CASSVDLPMNTEAFF
TGTGCCAGCAGCGTAGACCTTCCAATGAACACTGAAGCTTTCTTT
>-|-|TRBJ1-4|TRBV5-1
CASRDSATNEKLFF
TGCGCCAGCAGGGACAGTGCAACTAATGAAAAACTGTTTTTT
>TRBD2|-|TRBJ2-3|TRBV5-1
CASYGGRALYRTDTQYF
TGCGCCAGCTATGGAGGGAGGGCCCTATACCGCACAGATACGCAGTATTTT
>TRBD1|-|TRBJ1-2|TRBV5-5
CASSLQGRDGYTF
TGTGCCAGCAGTTTACAGGGGAGAGATGGCTACACCTTC
>-|-|TRBJ2-3|TRBV5-1
CASSLAGHQDTQYF
TGCGCCAGCAGCTTGGCCGGGCATCAAGATACGCAGTATTTT
>TRBD1|-|TRBJ2-7|TRBV18
CASSPRTGIMVEQYF
TGTGCCAGCTCACCCAGGACAGGGATTATGGTTGAGCAGTACTTC
>-|-|TRBJ1-2|TRBV2
CASSNRDTLGWGYTF
TGTGCCAGCAGTAACCGGGACACCCTGGGTTGGGGCTACACCTTC
>-|-|TRBJ1-1|TRBV11-2
CASSPAGMNTEAFF
TGTGCCAGCAGCCCGGCAGGGATGAACACTGAAGCTTTCTTT
>TRBD2|-|TRBJ2-7|TRBV19
CASSRQRGISYEQYF
TGTGCCAGTAGTCGCCAGCGGGGAATCTCCTACGAGCAGTACTTC
>-|-|TRBJ1-1|TRBV19
CASSGPGNTEAFF
TGTGCCAGTAGTGGCCCCGGGAACACTGAAGCTTTCTTT
>TRBD1|-|TRBJ2-7|TRBV11-2
CASSSTGVTYEQYF
TGTGCCAGCAGTTCGACAGGGGTTACCTACGAGCAGTACTTC
>TRBD2|-|TRBJ2-2|TRBV15
CATSRPKRASGRFSAGELFF
TGTGCCACCAGCAGACCAAAACGGGCTAGCGGGAGGTTTTCCGCCGGGGAGCTGTTTTTT
>TRBD1|-|TRBJ2-1|TRBV29-1
CSVTTGAGSYNEQFF
TGCAGCGTTACGACAGGGGCCGGCTCCTACAATGAGCAGTTCTTC
>-|-|TRBJ2-5|TRBV10-2
CASSENRGSQYF
TGCGCCAGCAGTGAGAACCGGGGGAGCCAGTACTTC
>-|-|TRBJ1-4|TRBV28
CASSYTSTNEKLFF
TGTGCCAGCAGTTACACATCAACTAATGAAAAACTGTTTTTT
>-|-|TRBJ2-7|TRBV9
CASSVGGGGRYEQYF
TGTGCCAGCAGCGTAGGGGGAGGAGGCCGGTACGAGCAGTACTTC
>-|-|TRBJ2-1|TRBV5-4
CASSLAVQAYNEQFF
TGTGCCAGCAGCTTGGCCGTCCAGGCCTACAATGAGCAGTTCTTC
>-|-|TRBJ1-3|TRBV6-1
CASRRAVDSGNTIYF
TGTGCCAGCCGCAGGGCGGTAGACTCTGGAAACACCATATATTTT
>-|-|TRBJ2-3|TRBV25-1
CASSEVGTTQYF
TGTGCCAGCAGCGAAGTGGGGACTACGCAGTATTTT
>-|few|TRBJ1-2|TRBV11-2
CASSSAGVSYGYTF
TGTGCCAGCAGCTCGGCAGGGGTTAGCTATGGCTACACCTTC
>-|-|TRBJ2-7|TRBV7-9
CASSPAFEQYF
TGTGCCAGCAGCCCTGCGTTCGAGCAGTACTTC
>-|few|TRBJ1-2|TRBV19
CASSTIGTGVDYGYTF
TGTGCCAGTAGTACTATCGGGACGGGGGTAGACTATGGCTACACCTTC
>-|-|TRBJ1-5|TRBV29-1
CSVAESAGSQHF
TGCAGCGTTGCCGAAAGCGCAGGGTCCCAGCATTTT
>TRBD2|-|TRBJ2-1|TRBV11-2
CASSLDRLAGDEQFF
TGTGCCAGCAGCTTAGATCGGCTAGCGGGTGATGAGCAGTTCTTC
>TRBD1|-|TRBJ2-7|TRBV7-9
CASSPRTGFYEQYF
TGTGCCAGCAGCCCACGGACAGGGTTTTACGAGCAGTACTTC
>-|medium-sized|TRBJ1-1|TRBV18
CASSPRGRNTEAFF
TGTGCCAGCTCACCCCGGGGGCGGAACACTGAAGCTTTCTTT
>TRBD2|-|TRBJ2-1|TRBV11-2
CASSQLTSGRAYNEQFF
TGTGCCAGCAGCCAACTAACTAGCGGGAGGGCATACAATGAGCAGTTCTTC
>TRBD1|-|TRBJ2-7|TRBV5-6
CASSLLDRASFEQYF
TGTGCCAGCAGCTTGCTCGACAGGGCTTCTTTCGAGCAGTACTTC
>TRBD2|-|TRBJ2-5|TRBV9
CASSPRTSEETQYF
TGTGCCAGCAGCCCGAGGACTAGCGAAGAGACCCAGTACTTC
>TRBD2|-|TRBJ2-5|TRBV10-3
CAISESREEETQYF
TGTGCCATCAGTGAGTCTCGGGAGGAGGAGACCCAGTACTTC
>-|-|TRBJ2-1|TRBV15
CATHQGEAYNEQFF
TGTGCCACCCACCAGGGGGAGGCCTACAATGAGCAGTTCTTC
>-|-|TRBJ1-1|TRBV2
CASSEQHMNTEAFF
TGTGCCAGCAGTGAACAGCACATGAACACTGAAGCTTTCTTT
>-|once|TRBJ2-3|TRBV19
CASSYTDTQYF
TGTGCCAGTAGTTACACAGATACGCAGTATTTT
>TRBD1|once|TRBJ2-5|TRBV5-4
CASSPTSGTGKETQYF
TGTGCCAGCAGCCCGACCTCCGGGACAGGGAAAGAGACCCAGTACTTC
>-|-|TRBJ2-5|TRBV2
CASSIVETQYF
TGTGCCAGCAGTATAGTGGAGACCCAGTACTTC